This T cell receptor beta chain emerged from a study of blood T cell repertoires in COVID-19. The table came from immunoSEQ multiplex PCR; TCRdb's copy has only in-frame clones and leaves some out. The sample lists around 320,000 clones, just under 90% occurring once. Enrolment of Seattle patients took place during active infection, and they were followed longitudinally. The sequence was obtained from a woman in her twenties or thirties with COVID-19, enrolled during active disease. Source material: peripheral blood.

CDR3 sequence (DNA): TGTGCCAGCAGCTTTCGGGGGGCCCATGGCTACACCTTC. Amino acid sequence: CASSFRGAHGYTF. The chain links TRBV7-9 to TRBJ1-2, with D perhaps matching TRBD1 (6 bases). V was pared by 3 bases and J by 6 bases, with 11 bases between. The length of the CDR3 is 13 residues. Germline CDR1 reads SEHNR; CDR2 reads FQNEAQ (reference sequence).